Below, one T cell receptor (beta chain) is given with its context. The antigen this receptor binds is unknown. Within one base of it there is no much larger clone, and no base qualities were kept. Library preparation employed the immunoSEQ multiplex PCR assay. High-throughput TCR-beta CDR3 sequencing of genomic DNA from most patients was performed by Adaptive Biotechnologies. Processing in the source paper ran as follows. Adaptive's ImmunoSEQ software was the source of the TCR sequencing data for around 20 patients, while a few other patients were processed with MiXCR and VDJtools. CDR3 nucleotide sequences shared between donor and recipient were removed because their origin could not be assigned. To be classed as alloreactive, a clone needed at least 2-fold expansion over unstimulated cells and a minimum CFSE-low frequency of 0.002% (template counts) or 0.001% (read counts). Clones detected in sequenced pre-transplant spleen, lymph node, or MLR CFSE-low populations of the donor or recipient were defined as mappable. The cumulative frequency of alloreactive clones was calculated as a percentage of all sequences, weighted by copy number. TCRdb obtained this table from immuneACCESS and retained in-frame rearrangements with V and J assigned. These tables miss some clones; where compared with another copy, unresolved V genes account for less than half of the shortfall, and the remainder is unexplained. D and trimming were read from the DNA, whereas the V and J calls and clone size are those reported in that table. For this sample the table gives about 21,000 clones, of which approximately 92% were detected only once. The ten top clones hold 43% of the sample.

Trimming at the junction amounts to 4 bases on V and 3 bases on J, and the germline ends lie 15 bases apart. CDR3 length: 15 amino acids, cysteine to phenylalanine. Just CDR3 DNA is preserved here, 45 bases in frame from base 1. Based on the germline V gene (reference sequence), the CDR1 and CDR2 sequences are MNHNY and SVGAGI. The data are from a study of graft-versus-host responses after intestinal transplantation (dated by TCRdb to 2020 to 2023). Broadly, across the study: The transplants that recipients got were multivisceral, liver-intestinal, or isolated intestinal. The cohort enrolled under 25 intestinal transplant recipients including one retransplant, and a few patients lacking pretransplant specimens were excluded. Donor T cell macrochimerism was defined as a peak of at least 4% donor T cells among recipient peripheral blood mononuclear cells. Alloreactive clones were identified by sequencing pre-transplant mixed lymphocyte reaction products and comparing them with unstimulated pre-transplant donor and recipient T cells. After intestinal transplantation, graft-versus-host and host-versus-graft alloreactive T cell clones in the graft, circulation and bone marrow were tracked using bulk TCR-beta CDR3 sequencing. Anti-thymocyte globulin induction was given to all recipients, followed by maintenance tacrolimus and steroids for roughly 3 years. Rather than being sequenced by the commercial service, samples from a few later patients were sequenced in-house on an Illumina MiSeq and processed with MiXCR. Points the paper makes about the study in general: Early after transplant, declines in HvG clones were associated with peak levels of circulating GvH clones. In patients with donor T cell macrochimerism, the allografts had high GvH to HvG T cell clonal ratios. GvH clones turned up in recipient bone marrow, with some appearing earlier in ileal mucosa or blood, a pattern consistent with an intestinal mucosal origin. The conclusions were limited by the relatively low number and heterogeneity of the intestinal transplant patients.

Blood samples were collected up to 4 times in the first month after transplant and then at least monthly when available. The sequence was collected from a human patient who received an intestinal transplant, so some T cells may come from the graft donor. Here the sequenced sample was PBMCs, taken 262 days after intestinal transplant. The chain is assembled from TRBV6-6 and TRBJ1-1; no D gene call is confident. The CDR3: CASSSPAGSYTEAFF. In nucleotide form, the sequence is TGTGCCAGCAGTTCCCCGGCGGGTAGTTACACTGAAGCTTTCTTT.